This is a list of T cell receptor beta chains from one sample in a study of control samples from healthy donors and cancer patients. TCRdb keeps only in-frame clones here, not all; method: immunoSEQ multiplex PCR. This table holds 150,000 to 200,000 clones, 90% to 95% found once. Sequencing input: blood. These receptors were collected from a young man in good health. Both conserved end residues are part of each CDR3. A D gene is named only where the DNA matches it firmly. Not every row has a clone size; where given, it reads once, few, many or a size class.

j_call | clone_size | d_call | v_call | cdr3_aa | cdr3_nt
TRBJ2-7 | NA | TRBD1 | TRBV5-6 | CASTDALTPGQGAYEQYF | TGTGCCAGCACCGACGCCCTAACCCCGGGACAGGGGGCCTACGAGCAGTACTTC
TRBJ2-7 | NA | TRBD2 | TRBV5-8 | CASSLGGGYEQYF | TGTGCCAGCAGCTTGGGCGGGGGCTACGAGCAGTACTTC
TRBJ2-5 | NA | TRBD1 | TRBV2 | CASTRDRLMETQYF | TGTGCCAGCACCCGGGACAGACTCATGGAGACCCAGTACTTC
TRBJ1-5 | NA | TRBD1 | TRBV10-3 | CATAGQGENQPQHF | TGTGCCACTGCGGGACAGGGCGAAAATCAGCCCCAGCATTTT
TRBJ1-6 | NA | NA | TRBV28 | CASTMDTANSPLHF | TGTGCCAGCACCATGGACACGGCTAATTCACCCCTCCACTTT
TRBJ2-3 | NA | NA | TRBV4-3 | CASSGGTTDTQYF | TGCGCCAGCAGCGGCGGTACCACAGATACGCAGTATTTT
TRBJ1-5 | NA | NA | TRBV5-5 | CASSSDSGSRNQPQHF | TGTGCCAGCAGCTCGGACTCAGGGTCGCGCAATCAGCCCCAGCATTTT
TRBJ1-1 | NA | NA | TRBV6-5 | CASNDLYDTEAFF | TGTGCCAGTAACGACCTGTACGACACTGAAGCTTTCTTT
TRBJ1-2 | NA | NA | TRBV6-2/TRBV6-3 | CASSYPKAGYTF | TGTGCCAGCAGTTACCCGAAAGCAGGCTACACCTTC
TRBJ1-6 | NA | NA | TRBV2 | CASSGVSYNSPLHF | TGTGCCAGCAGTGGTGTGTCCTATAATTCACCCCTCCACTTT
TRBJ2-2 | NA | NA | TRBV5-1 | CASSPGSGNTGELFF | TGCGCCAGCAGCCCAGGGTCGGGGAACACCGGGGAGCTGTTTTTT
TRBJ2-1 | NA | NA | TRBV27 | CASYTDSSSYNEQFF | TGTGCCAGCTATACGGACAGCAGCTCCTACAATGAGCAGTTCTTC
TRBJ2-4 | NA | TRBD1 | TRBV7-6 | CASPPGGPLAKNIQYF | TGTGCCAGCCCGCCAGGGGGCCCACTAGCCAAAAACATTCAGTACTTC
TRBJ2-1 | NA | TRBD1 | TRBV11-1 | CASSLAVWTGGHNEQFF | TGTGCCAGCAGCTTAGCGGTCTGGACAGGGGGCCACAATGAGCAGTTCTTC
TRBJ2-1 | NA | TRBD2 | TRBV5-6 | CASSFLAGGPNRNEQFF | TGTGCCAGCAGCTTTTTAGCGGGGGGGCCTAATCGGAATGAGCAGTTCTTC
TRBJ2-7 | NA | TRBD2 | TRBV7-8 | CASSPPLAGAYEQYF | TGTGCCAGCAGCCCACCTTTAGCGGGGGCCTACGAGCAGTACTTC
TRBJ1-2 | NA | NA | TRBV11-2 | CASSLGEGGDDGYTF | TGTGCCAGCAGCTTAGGGGAGGGGGGTGATGATGGCTACACCTTC
TRBJ1-6 | few | NA | TRBV6-1 | CASSEISGRRNSPLHF | TGTGCCAGCAGTGAAATCAGTGGCCGGAGGAATTCACCCCTCCACTTT
TRBJ2-7 | NA | TRBD1 | TRBV10-3 | CAIRQGPYEQYF | TGTGCCATACGACAGGGCCCCTACGAGCAGTACTTC
TRBJ1-6 | NA | NA | TRBV6-1 | CASSEAPRGPFVNNSPLHF | TGTGCCAGCAGTGAAGCCCCCAGGGGCCCATTCGTCAATAATTCACCCCTCCACTTT
TRBJ2-1 | NA | NA | TRBV19 | CASSIGSPLLGPHEQFF | TGTGCCAGTAGTATAGGTTCCCCGTTATTGGGACCCCATGAGCAGTTCTTC
TRBJ2-2 | NA | TRBD1 | TRBV19 | CASSADRGTGGELFF | TGTGCCAGTAGTGCGGACAGGGGGACCGGCGGGGAGCTGTTTTTT
TRBJ2-1 | NA | TRBD1 | TRBV7-8 | CASSSRDRKYNEQFF | TGTGCCAGCAGCAGCCGGGACAGAAAATACAATGAGCAGTTCTTC
TRBJ1-2 | NA | TRBD1 | TRBV7-6 | CASSDRGGYGYTF | TGTGCCAGCAGCGACAGGGGTGGCTATGGCTACACCTTC
TRBJ2-2 | NA | NA | TRBV28 | CASNAPGGDTGELFF | TGTGCCAGCAACGCCCCTGGGGGAGACACCGGGGAGCTGTTTTTT
TRBJ1-1 | NA | TRBD1 | TRBV28 | CASSLSSRGQGAFF | TGTGCCAGCAGTTTAAGTTCCAGGGGGCAGGGAGCTTTCTTT
TRBJ2-7 | NA | TRBD2 | TRBV19 | CASSRDSGGTYEQYF | TGTGCCAGTAGTAGAGATAGCGGGGGGACCTACGAGCAGTACTTC
TRBJ1-5 | NA | NA | TRBV7-9 | CASSLGGDSNQPQHF | TGTGCCAGCAGCTTGGGGGGGGATAGCAATCAGCCCCAGCATTTT
TRBJ2-7 | few | NA | TRBV6-6 | CASSPESLIEQYF | TGTGCCAGCAGCCCAGAGTCCCTAATCGAGCAGTACTTC
TRBJ1-4 | NA | NA | TRBV7-6 | CASSSRRTATPATNEKLFF | TGTGCCAGCAGCTCGAGGAGGACAGCCACCCCTGCAACTAATGAAAAACTGTTTTTT
TRBJ2-1 | NA | NA | TRBV12-3/TRBV12-4 | CASSLQLYNEQFF | TGTGCCAGCAGTTTGCAGCTATACAATGAGCAGTTCTTC
TRBJ2-7 | NA | TRBD2 | TRBV28 | CASSPGLPREQYF | TGTGCCAGCAGCCCGGGACTACCTCGTGAGCAGTACTTC
TRBJ1-2 | NA | TRBD1 | TRBV30 | CAWSEGQGAYYTF | TGTGCCTGGAGTGAGGGACAGGGGGCTTACTACACCTTC
TRBJ2-3 | NA | NA | TRBV15 | CATSREMRIADTQYF | TGTGCCACCAGCAGAGAAATGAGGATCGCAGATACGCAGTATTTT
TRBJ2-3 | once | TRBD2 | TRBV9 | CASSVAWTSGGYYTDTQYF | TGTGCCAGCAGCGTAGCTTGGACTAGCGGGGGATATTACACAGATACGCAGTATTTT
TRBJ2-6 | NA | NA | TRBV9 | CASSGATAGANVLTF | TGTGCCAGCAGCGGGGCAACGGCTGGGGCCAACGTCCTGACTTTC
TRBJ2-1 | NA | TRBD2 | TRBV30 | CARTGGNEQFF | TGTGCCCGTACCGGGGGGAATGAGCAGTTCTTC
TRBJ2-1 | NA | TRBD2 | TRBV9 | CASSPEGLAGVNEQFF | TGTGCCAGCAGCCCGGAGGGACTAGCGGGGGTAAATGAGCAGTTCTTC
TRBJ1-4 | NA | NA | TRBV2 | CASTSGVRGEKLFF | TGTGCCAGCACCTCGGGGGTCCGAGGTGAAAAACTGTTTTTT
TRBJ1-2 | NA | NA | TRBV6-5 | CASNQRGGYTF | TGTGCCAGCAACCAAAGGGGAGGCTACACCTTC
TRBJ1-2 | NA | TRBD1 | TRBV11-2 | CASSGSRDSANYGYTF | TGTGCCAGCTCAGGGTCCCGGGACAGCGCTAACTATGGCTACACCTTC
TRBJ1-6 | NA | TRBD1 | TRBV18 | CASSPPGQGYSPLHF | TGTGCCAGCTCACCTCCGGGACAGGGGTATTCACCCCTCCACTTT
TRBJ1-2 | NA | TRBD1 | TRBV10-3 | CAITEGARDGYTF | TGTGCCATCACCGAGGGGGCGAGAGATGGCTACACCTTC
TRBJ2-1 | NA | NA | TRBV4-1 | CASSRPSAGEQFF | TGCGCCAGCAGCCGCCCGAGTGCGGGGGAGCAGTTCTTC
TRBJ2-1 | NA | TRBD2 | TRBV5-4 | CASRERGRSEQFF | TGTGCCAGCAGGGAGCGCGGGAGAAGTGAGCAGTTCTTC
TRBJ1-2 | NA | TRBD1 | TRBV5-8 | CASSFRTGSAYGYTF | TGTGCCAGCAGCTTCCGGACAGGCTCGGCCTATGGCTACACCTTC